Each of the 7 T cell receptor beta chains below was sequenced from the same sample in a study of cytomegalovirus exposure and HLA in healthy donors. The study ran its PCR with 60 Vbeta and 13 Jbeta primers. Produced via immunoSEQ multiplex PCR; TCRdb's table is partial and in-frame only. The table includes about 130,000 clones, about 74% detected once. Material for sequencing was PBMCs. The receptors originated from a man between 18 and 29 years old in good health and CMV-seropositive.

The V call is TRBV27, the J call TRBJ2-3; possible D gene TRBD2, 6 bases. Deletions cut 8 bases from V and 7 bases from J, with 19 bases between. Germline-derived CDR1 and CDR2 are MNHEY and SMNVEV (reference sequence). CDR3 size: 14 residues. The CDR3: CASGLPWGDNTQYF. CDR3 nucleotide sequence: TGTGCCAGCGGGCTTCCTTGGGGGGATAATACGCAGTATTTT.

This chain uses TRBV15 with TRBJ1-2; TRBD1 might be the D (6 bases). The CDR3 has 17 amino acids. Trimming stripped 3 bases from V and 3 bases from J, with 20 bases between. Per germline, CDR1 LNHNV and CDR2 YYDKDF (reference sequence). CDR3 region: CATSRGGARVVDYGYTF. CDR3 in DNA: TGTGCCACCAGCAGGGGGGGGGCCCGAGTTGTAGACTATGGCTACACCTTC.

The chain is built from TRBV5-1 and TRBJ1-6; 7 nucleotides agree with TRBD1. The V gene's germline CDR1 is SGHRS and CDR2 YFSETQ. This CDR3 spans 15 amino acids. J gave up 7 bases and V 1 base, and 5 bases lay outside the gene matches. The CDR3 reads CASSLMTGSNSPLHF. CDR3 coding DNA: TGCGCCAGCAGCTTGATGACAGGGTCCAATTCACCCCTCCACTTT.

The count of this clone is one. V and J are TRBV19 and TRBJ2-6; possibly TRBD2 for D (5 bases). V was cut by 5 bases and J by 1 base, with 6 bases left in between. CDR1 LNHDA and CDR2 SQIVND come from the germline V gene (reference sequence). The CDR3 runs 14 residues. The CDR3: CASSEGSGANVLTF. The CDR3 DNA is TGTGCCAGTAGTGAGGGTTCTGGGGCCAACGTCCTGACTTTC.

The chain employs TRBV28 and TRBJ2-6; perhaps TRBD2 as D (6 bases). CDR1 and CDR2 from the germline V gene are MDHEN and SYDVKM. V shed 2 bases and J shed 1 base, with 15 bases lying between them. CDR3 length: 18 residues. In DNA, the CDR3 is TGTGCCAGCAGTTTACACCAGGGAGGAGTATCTGGGGCCAACGTCCTGACTTTC. It codes for CASSLHQGGVSGANVLTF.

This rearrangement joins TRBV5-6 to TRBJ1-2, with D possibly TRBD1 on 6 matching bases. The CDR3 spans 14 residues. Germline CDR1 reads SGHDT; CDR2 reads YYEEEE. V lost 5 bases, J lost 4 bases, and 15 bases lay in between. The CDR3 nucleotides are TGTGCCAGCAGGGGAGACAGGACACGCTATGGCTACACCTTC. Amino acids: CASRGDRTRYGYTF.

This sequence joins TRBV10-2 and TRBJ1-1, with D possibly being TRBD1 (5 bases). This CDR3 is built from 12 residues. Germline-derived CDR1 and CDR2 are WSHSY and SAAADI. Trimming shortened V by 6 bases and J by 8 bases, and 13 bases separated the two germline ends. Here the CDR3 DNA reads TGCGCCAGCAGAGGGTGGGCAGGGGAAGCTTTCTTT. Translation gives CASRGWAGEAFF.